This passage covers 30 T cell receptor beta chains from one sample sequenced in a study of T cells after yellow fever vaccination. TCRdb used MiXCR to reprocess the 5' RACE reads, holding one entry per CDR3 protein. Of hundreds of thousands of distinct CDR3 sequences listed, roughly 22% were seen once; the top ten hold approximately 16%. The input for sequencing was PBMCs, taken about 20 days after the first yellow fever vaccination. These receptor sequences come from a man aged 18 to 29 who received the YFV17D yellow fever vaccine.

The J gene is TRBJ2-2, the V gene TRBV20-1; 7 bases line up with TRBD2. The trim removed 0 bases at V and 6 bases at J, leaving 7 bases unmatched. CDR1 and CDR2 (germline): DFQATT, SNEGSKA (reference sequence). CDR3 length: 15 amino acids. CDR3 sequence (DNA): TGCAGTGCTAGAGATAGGCGACTAGCCTCCGGGGAGCTGTTTTTT. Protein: CSARDRRLASGELFF.

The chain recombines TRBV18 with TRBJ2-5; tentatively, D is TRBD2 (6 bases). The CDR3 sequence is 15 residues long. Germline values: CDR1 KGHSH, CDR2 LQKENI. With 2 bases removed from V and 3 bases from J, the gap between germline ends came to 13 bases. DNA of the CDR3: TGTGCCAGCTCACCATGGAACGGGGAGGAAGAGACCCAGTACTTC. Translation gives CASSPWNGEEETQYF.

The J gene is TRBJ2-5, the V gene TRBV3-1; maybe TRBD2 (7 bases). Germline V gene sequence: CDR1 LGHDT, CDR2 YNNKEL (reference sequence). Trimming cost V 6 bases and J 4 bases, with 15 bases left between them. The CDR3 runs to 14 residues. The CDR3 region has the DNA TGTGCCAGCAGGCCAAGGGGGGGCCGAGAGACCCAGTACTTC. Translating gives CASRPRGGRETQYF.

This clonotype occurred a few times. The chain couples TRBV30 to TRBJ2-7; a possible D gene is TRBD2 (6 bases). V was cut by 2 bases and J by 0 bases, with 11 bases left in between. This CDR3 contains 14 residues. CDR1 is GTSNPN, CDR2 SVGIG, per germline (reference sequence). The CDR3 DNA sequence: TGTGCCTGGAGTTTAGCGGATGACTCCTACGAGCAGTACTTC. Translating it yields CAWSLADDSYEQYF.

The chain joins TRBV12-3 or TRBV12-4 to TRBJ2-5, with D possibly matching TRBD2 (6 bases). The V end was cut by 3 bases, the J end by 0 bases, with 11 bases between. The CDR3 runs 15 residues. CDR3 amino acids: CASSFAGLYQETQYF. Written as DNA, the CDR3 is TGTGCCAGCAGTTTTGCGGGGCTGTACCAAGAGACCCAGTACTTC.

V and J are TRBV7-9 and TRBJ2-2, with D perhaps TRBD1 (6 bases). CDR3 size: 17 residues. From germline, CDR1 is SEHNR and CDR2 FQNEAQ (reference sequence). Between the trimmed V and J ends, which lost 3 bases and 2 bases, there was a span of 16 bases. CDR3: CASSLTQQGTNTGELFF. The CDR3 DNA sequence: TGTGCCAGCAGCTTGACCCAACAGGGTACCAACACCGGGGAGCTGTTTTTT.

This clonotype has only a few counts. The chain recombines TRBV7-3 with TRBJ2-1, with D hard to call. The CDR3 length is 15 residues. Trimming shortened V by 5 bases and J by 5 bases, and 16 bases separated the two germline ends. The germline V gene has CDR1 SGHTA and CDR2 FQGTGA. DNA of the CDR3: TGTGCCAGCAGCCAGTCTAATTACGTGGACAATGAGCAGTTCTTC. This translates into CASSQSNYVDNEQFF. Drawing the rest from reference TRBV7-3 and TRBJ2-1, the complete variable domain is GAGVSQTPSNKVTEKGKYVELRCDPISGHTALYWYRQSLGQGPEFLIYFQGTGAADDSGLPNDRFFAVRPEGSVSTLKIQRTERGDSAVYLCASSQSNYVDNEQFFGPGTRLTVL.

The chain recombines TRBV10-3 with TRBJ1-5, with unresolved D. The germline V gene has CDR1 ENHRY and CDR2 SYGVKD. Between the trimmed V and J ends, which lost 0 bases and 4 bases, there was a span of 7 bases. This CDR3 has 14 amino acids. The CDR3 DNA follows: TGTGCCATCAGTGAGTCAAGGGATAATCAGCCCCAGCATTTT. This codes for CAISESRDNQPQHF.

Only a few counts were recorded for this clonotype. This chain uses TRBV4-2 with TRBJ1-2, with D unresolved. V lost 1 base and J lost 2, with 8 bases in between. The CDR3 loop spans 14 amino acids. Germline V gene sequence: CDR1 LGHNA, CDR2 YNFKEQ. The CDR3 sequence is CASSQVAGNYGYTF. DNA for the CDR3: TGTGCCAGCAGCCAAGTGGCGGGAAACTATGGCTACACCTTC.

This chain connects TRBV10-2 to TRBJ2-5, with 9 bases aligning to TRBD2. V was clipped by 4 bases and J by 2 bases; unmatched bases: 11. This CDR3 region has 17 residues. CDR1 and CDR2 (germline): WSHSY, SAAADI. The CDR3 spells CASSVRGSGGSQETQYF. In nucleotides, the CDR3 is TGCGCCAGCAGTGTAAGGGGGAGCGGGGGGTCACAAGAGACCCAGTACTTC.

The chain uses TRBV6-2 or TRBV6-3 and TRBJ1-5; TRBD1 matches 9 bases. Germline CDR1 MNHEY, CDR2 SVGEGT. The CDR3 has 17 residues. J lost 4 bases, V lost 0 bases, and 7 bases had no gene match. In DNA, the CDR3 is TGTGCCAGCAGTTACTCTCCGGGACAGGGATCAAATCAGCCCCAGCATTTT. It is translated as CASSYSPGQGSNQPQHF.

As DNA, the CDR3 is TGCGCCACCCGAGAAGGGGGCGGGGGTGAAAAACTGTTTTTT. Translation gives CATREGGGGEKLFF. The chain recombines TRBV23-1 with TRBJ1-4, with 7 bases identical to TRBD1. TRBV23-1 is annotated as an ORF whose role is uncertain. This CDR3 spans 14 amino acids. V lost 10 bases, J lost 7 bases, and 12 bases stayed unmatched.

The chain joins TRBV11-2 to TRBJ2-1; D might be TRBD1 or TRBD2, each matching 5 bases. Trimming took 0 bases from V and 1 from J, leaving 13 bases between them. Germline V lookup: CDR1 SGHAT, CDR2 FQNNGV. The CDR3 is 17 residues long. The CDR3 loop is CASSLDRERGSYNEQFF. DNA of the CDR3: TGTGCCAGCAGCTTAGATCGGGAAAGGGGATCCTACAATGAGCAGTTCTTC.

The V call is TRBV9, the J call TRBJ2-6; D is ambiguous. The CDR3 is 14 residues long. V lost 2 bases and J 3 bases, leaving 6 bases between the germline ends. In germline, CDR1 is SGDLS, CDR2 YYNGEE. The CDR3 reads CASSVGSGANVLTF. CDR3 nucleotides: TGTGCCAGCAGCGTCGGTAGTGGGGCCAACGTCCTGACTTTC.

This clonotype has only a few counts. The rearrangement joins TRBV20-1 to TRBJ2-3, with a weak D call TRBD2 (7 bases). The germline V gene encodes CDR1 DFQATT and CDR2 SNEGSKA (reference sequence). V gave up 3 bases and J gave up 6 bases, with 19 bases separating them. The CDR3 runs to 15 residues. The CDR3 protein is CSASVSAGAGDTQYF. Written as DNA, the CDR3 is TGCAGTGCTAGTGTTTCGGCGGGGGCGGGGGATACGCAGTATTTT.

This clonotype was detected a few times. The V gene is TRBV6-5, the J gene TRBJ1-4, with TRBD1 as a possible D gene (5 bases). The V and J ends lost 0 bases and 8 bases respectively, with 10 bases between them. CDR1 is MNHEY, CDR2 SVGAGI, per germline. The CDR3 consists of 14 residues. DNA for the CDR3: TGTGCCAGCAGTTACTCACTGTGGGGGGAAAAACTGTTTTTT. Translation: CASSYSLWGEKLFF.

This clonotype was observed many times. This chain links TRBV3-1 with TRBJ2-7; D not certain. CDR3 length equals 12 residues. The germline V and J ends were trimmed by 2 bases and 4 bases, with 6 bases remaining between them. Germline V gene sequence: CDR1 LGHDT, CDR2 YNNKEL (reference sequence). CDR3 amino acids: CASSQPWYEQYV. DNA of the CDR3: TGTGCCAGCAGCCAACCGTGGTACGAGCAGTACGTC.

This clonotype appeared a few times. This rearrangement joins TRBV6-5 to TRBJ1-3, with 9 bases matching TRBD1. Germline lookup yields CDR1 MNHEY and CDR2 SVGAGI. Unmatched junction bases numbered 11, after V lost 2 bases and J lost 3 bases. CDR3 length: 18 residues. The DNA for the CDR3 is TGTGCCAGCAGTTACCCACCCCGGACAGGGGCGCTTGGAAACACCATATATTTT. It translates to CASSYPPRTGALGNTIYF.

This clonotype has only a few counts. This chain's CDR3 is CASSPAYRVNNEKLFF. CDR3 in DNA: TGCGCCAGCAGCCCCGCCTACAGGGTTAATAATGAAAAACTGTTTTTT. V and J are TRBV4-1 and TRBJ1-4; D possibly corresponds to TRBD1 (6 bases). The CDR3 is 16 amino acids. Germline V CDR1 and CDR2: MGHRA, YSYEKL. V lost 4 bases, J lost 4 bases, and 16 bases lay in between.

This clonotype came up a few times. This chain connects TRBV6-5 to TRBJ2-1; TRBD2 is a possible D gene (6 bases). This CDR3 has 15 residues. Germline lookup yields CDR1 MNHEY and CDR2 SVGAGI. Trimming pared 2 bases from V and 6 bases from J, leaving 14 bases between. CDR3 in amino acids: CASSYSNSGVNEQFF. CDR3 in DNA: TGTGCCAGCAGTTACAGCAATTCGGGGGTCAATGAGCAGTTCTTC.

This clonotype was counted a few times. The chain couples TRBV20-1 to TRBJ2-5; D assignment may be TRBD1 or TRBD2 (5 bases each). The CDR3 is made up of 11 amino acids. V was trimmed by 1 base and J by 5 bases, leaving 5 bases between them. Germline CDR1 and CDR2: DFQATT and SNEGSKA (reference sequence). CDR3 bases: TGCAGTGCTAGAGGGGGGGAGACCCAGTACTTC. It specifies CSARGGETQYF.

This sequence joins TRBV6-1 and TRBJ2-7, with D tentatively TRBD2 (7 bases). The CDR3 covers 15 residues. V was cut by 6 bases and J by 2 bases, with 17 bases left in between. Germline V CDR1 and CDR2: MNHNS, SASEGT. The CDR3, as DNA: TGTGCCAGCAGGCCGCTTGGGGGGGCGGCCTACGAGCAGTACTTC. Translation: CASRPLGGAAYEQYF.

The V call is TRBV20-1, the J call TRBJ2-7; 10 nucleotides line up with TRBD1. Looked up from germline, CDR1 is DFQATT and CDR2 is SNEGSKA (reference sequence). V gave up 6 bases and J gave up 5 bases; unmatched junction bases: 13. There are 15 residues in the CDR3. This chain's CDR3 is CSAYHPGQGSDEQYF. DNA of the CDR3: TGCAGTGCCTACCATCCGGGACAGGGGTCCGACGAGCAGTACTTC.

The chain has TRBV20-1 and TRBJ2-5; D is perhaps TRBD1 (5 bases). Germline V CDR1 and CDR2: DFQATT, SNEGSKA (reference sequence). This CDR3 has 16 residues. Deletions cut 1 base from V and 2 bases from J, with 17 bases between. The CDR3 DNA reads TGCAGTGCTAGAGGCGACAAGGGGATACTACAAGAGACCCAGTACTTC. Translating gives CSARGDKGILQETQYF.

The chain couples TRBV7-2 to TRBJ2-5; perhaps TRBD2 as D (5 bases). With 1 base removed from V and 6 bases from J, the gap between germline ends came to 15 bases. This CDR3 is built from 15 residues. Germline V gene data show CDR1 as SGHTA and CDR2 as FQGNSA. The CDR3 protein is CASSLGWGVRKTQYF. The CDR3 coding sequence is TGTGCCAGCAGCTTAGGTTGGGGAGTTCGGAAGACCCAGTACTTC.

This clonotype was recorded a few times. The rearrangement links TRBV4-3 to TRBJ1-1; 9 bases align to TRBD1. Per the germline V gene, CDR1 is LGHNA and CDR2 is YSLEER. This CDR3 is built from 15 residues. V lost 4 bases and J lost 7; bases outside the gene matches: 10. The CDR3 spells CASSPWPGQGSEAFF. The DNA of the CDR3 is TGCGCCAGCAGCCCCTGGCCGGGACAGGGAAGTGAAGCTTTCTTT.

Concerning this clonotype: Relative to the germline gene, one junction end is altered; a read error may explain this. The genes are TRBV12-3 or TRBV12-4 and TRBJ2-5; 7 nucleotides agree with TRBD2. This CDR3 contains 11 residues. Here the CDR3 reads CASSKGRGGSF. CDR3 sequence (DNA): TGTGCCAGCTCAAAAGGACGGGGCGGGAGCTTC.

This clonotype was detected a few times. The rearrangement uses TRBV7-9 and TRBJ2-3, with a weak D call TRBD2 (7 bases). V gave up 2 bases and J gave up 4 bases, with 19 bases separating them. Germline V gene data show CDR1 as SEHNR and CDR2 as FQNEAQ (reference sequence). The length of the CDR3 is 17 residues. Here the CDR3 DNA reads TGTGCCAGCAGCTTAAGATTCGGGGGGCCGCCGGCAGATACGCAGTATTTT. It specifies CASSLRFGGPPADTQYF.

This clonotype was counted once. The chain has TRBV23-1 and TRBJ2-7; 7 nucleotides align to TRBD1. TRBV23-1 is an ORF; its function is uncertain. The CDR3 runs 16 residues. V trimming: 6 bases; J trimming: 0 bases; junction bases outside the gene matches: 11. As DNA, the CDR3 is TGCGCCAGCAGAAAACAGGGGCTTAGGAGCTCCTACGAGCAGTACTTC. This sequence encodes CASRKQGLRSSYEQYF.

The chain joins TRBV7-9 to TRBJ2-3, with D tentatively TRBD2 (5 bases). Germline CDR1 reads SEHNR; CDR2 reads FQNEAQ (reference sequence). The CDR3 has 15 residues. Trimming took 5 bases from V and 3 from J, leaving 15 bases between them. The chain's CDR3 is CASSASLMGTDTQYF. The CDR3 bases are TGTGCCAGCAGCGCTAGCCTGATGGGGACAGATACGCAGTATTTT.